The rows below give T cell receptor beta chains drawn from one sample of a study of blood T cell repertoires in COVID-19. The data were produced by immunoSEQ multiplex PCR, yet TCRdb's version contains in-frame clones alone and is incomplete. Among more than 100,000 clones, 65% to 90% were seen once, and the ten largest hold roughly a tenth. Sequenced input: peripheral blood. These receptors all stem from a man at least 80 years old with acute or convalescent COVID-19. CDR3s include the opening cysteine and the closing phenylalanine or tryptophan. Fields, in order: CDR3 length, D gene, J gene, clone size, V gene, CDR3 protein, CDR3 DNA. The D gene is left open where the match is weak. The listing skips clone size in some rows; elsewhere it reads once, few, many or a size class.

14 TRBD1 TRBJ2-3 . TRBV5-6 CASSLGQSTDTQYF TGTGCCAGCAGCCTGGGACAGAGCACAGATACGCAGTATTTT
13 . TRBJ2-7 . TRBV5-5 CASSRSPDYEQYF TGTGCCAGCAGCCGCAGTCCCGACTACGAGCAGTACTTC
17 TRBD1 TRBJ1-1 . TRBV5-4 CASSLGGTAAMNTEAFF TGTGCCAGCAGCTTGGGGGGGACAGCTGCCATGAACACTGAAGCTTTCTTT
13 . TRBJ1-1 . TRBV30 CAWSPSTNTEAFF TGTGCCTGGAGTCCCAGTACGAACACTGAAGCTTTCTTT
15 . TRBJ2-7 . TRBV18 CASSPAEADSYEQYF TGTGCCAGCTCACCGGCGGAGGCAGACTCCTACGAGCAGTACTTC
15 TRBD1 TRBJ1-1 . TRBV4-2 CASSQRGQGWTEAFF TGTGCCAGCAGCCAACGAGGACAGGGGTGGACTGAAGCTTTCTTT
12 TRBD1 TRBJ1-2 . TRBV20-1 CSASGQGFGYTF TGCAGTGCTAGTGGACAGGGGTTTGGCTACACCTTC
14 TRBD2 TRBJ2-3 . TRBV15 CATSVSGTTGRQYF TGTGCCACCAGCGTGTCTGGGACTACCGGGCGGCAGTATTTT
15 . TRBJ1-2 once TRBV3-1/TRBV3-2 CASSQVGGAAYGYTF TGTGCCAGCAGCCAAGTCGGAGGCGCTGCCTATGGCTACACCTTC
17 TRBD1 TRBJ1-5 . TRBV6-2/TRBV6-3 CASSYVQGVRSNQPQHF TGTGCCAGCAGTTACGTTCAGGGGGTAAGAAGCAATCAGCCCCAGCATTTT
15 . TRBJ2-2 . TRBV18 CASRSGASNTGELFF TGTGCCAGCCGGAGCGGTGCTTCGAACACCGGGGAGCTGTTTTTT
16 . TRBJ2-7 . TRBV7-8 CASRAFGDTSSYEQYF TGTGCCAGCAGGGCCTTTGGGGACACGAGCTCCTACGAGCAGTACTTC
13 . TRBJ1-2 few TRBV10-2 CASVQGRDRGYTF TGCGCCAGCGTACAGGGCAGAGATAGAGGCTACACCTTC
15 TRBD1 TRBJ1-3 . TRBV6-5 CASSRRTGSGNTIYF TGTGCCAGCAGTCGCCGGACAGGGAGTGGAAACACCATATATTTT
13 . TRBJ1-1 few TRBV7-3 CASGSGRGQEAFF TGTGCCAGCGGGTCGGGACGGGGACAAGAAGCTTTCTTT
15 TRBD1 TRBJ1-2 . TRBV6-4 CASSDFPGTGDGYTF TGTGCCAGCAGTGACTTTCCCGGGACAGGGGACGGCTACACCTTC
15 TRBD2 TRBJ2-7 . TRBV15 CATSRDRKAGGEQYF TGTGCCACCAGCAGAGATCGGAAAGCGGGAGGCGAGCAGTACTTC
15 . TRBJ2-3 once TRBV12-2 CASRFDRGCTDTQYF TGTGCAAGTCGCTTCGACAGGGGATGCACAGATACGCAGTATTTT
14 TRBD1 TRBJ1-1 . TRBV7-3 CASRRDRSTTEAFF TGTGCCAGCAGACGGGACAGATCGACGACTGAAGCTTTCTTT
15 TRBD2 TRBJ2-1 . TRBV2 CASSNLAGGAHEQFF TGTGCCAGCAGTAACCTAGCGGGGGGGGCGCATGAGCAGTTCTTC
15 . TRBJ1-5 . TRBV24-1 CATSDQTYSNQPQHF TGTGCCACCAGTGACCAAACATATAGCAATCAGCCCCAGCATTTT
13 . TRBJ2-1 once TRBV14 CASSQATGDEQFF TGTGCCAGCAGCCAAGCAACGGGTGATGAGCAGTTCTTC